Described below is a single T cell receptor beta chain sequence and its context. There are many counts of this clonotype. No antigen is known for it. Base qualities are not recorded, but no much larger clone differs from it by a single base. The source of the sample is a study of regulatory T cells in long-lasting Graves disease (dated by TCRdb to about 2021). At the level of the whole study: Patients with newly diagnosed Graves' disease had been on antithyroid drugs for under 3 months. Persistent Graves' disease patients were compared with newly diagnosed Graves' disease patients by peripheral blood TCR sequencing and RNA sequencing. The study was registered as a clinical trial and conducted in China. A total of around 35 samples underwent TCR sequencing: around 13 from persistent and roughly 20 from newly diagnosed Graves' disease patients.

Library preparation employed multiplex PCR. These reads were obtained on an Illumina HiSeq 4000. iRepertoire HTBI primers and Arm-PCR amplification of CDR3 regions were used to construct TCR beta libraries. PCR products were gel purified before sequencing. The authors' pipeline ran thus. A total of 62 TRBV and some 13 TRBJ segments were identified across samples and were used for gene usage analysis of CDR3 amino acid clonotypes. COPE and FqMerger were used to merge filtered high-quality paired reads into contigs. BLAST was used to align contigs to IMGT TRBV, TRBD and TRBJ reference genes, with CDR3 defined following IMGT. Any clonotype with a frequency above 0.1% was counted as a highly expanded clone. Shannon entropy was used to measure repertoire diversity, and the Gini coefficient was used to measure V-J evenness. A clonotype was considered public if more than one individual shared it. TCRdb reanalyzed the raw reads on its own, using fastp at Q25 for trimming and MiXCR for clone calling, and kept in-frame beta chains. Rows merge per CDR3 protein into single entries with the most common DNA and genes. TCRdb assigned the V and J calls; the authors' analysis was not used. A total of around 420,000 distinct CDR3 sequences appear in this sample, roughly 15% of them only once. The top ten clones comprise approximately 7.8% of the sample.

Sequences SGHAT (CDR1) and FQNNGV (CDR2) are obtained from the germline V gene. Trimming leaves V shorter by 4 bases and J shorter by 4 bases, with the junction holding 11 bases beyond the gene matches. Counted from cysteine to phenylalanine, this CDR3 has 17 amino acids. Only CDR3 DNA remains: 51 bases, in frame from the first base. Explained via the paper, the time point label denotes: newly diagnosed GD, antithyroid drugs for less than 3 months. For both TCR sequencing and RNA sequencing, RNA was extracted from PBMCs in TRIzol. Graves' disease was diagnosed according to American Thyroid Association guidelines. The patients came from an endocrinology department in Xi'an, China. From each patient, around 9 milliliters of peripheral blood was collected into an EDTA anticoagulant tube. PBMCs were isolated by Ficoll Paque Plus density gradient separation without further T cell sorting. An Agilent 2100 Bioanalyzer and agarose gel were used to check RNA quality, while a NanoDrop 2000 measured RNA concentration.

General study outcomes and caveats: Only peripheral blood was studied, because thyroid tissue, the primary lesion, was inaccessible. Only the TCR beta chain was sequenced and analyzed. Patients with persistent disease shared more public clonotypes (roughly 2,900) than newly diagnosed patients did (966). As a limitation, the authors acknowledged that the small sample size may reduce accuracy. Compared with newly diagnosed patients, patients with persistent Graves' disease had lower TCR Shannon entropy and fewer highly expanded clones, which suggests clonal expansion. Preferential use of TRBV28, TRBJ1-2 and TRBJ2-5 was observed in persistent disease, whereas TRBV20-1 and TRBJ2-1 were favored in newly diagnosed disease.

The same sample was also studied in work on T cells in Graves' hyperthyroidism and ophthalmopathy. Looking at the second paper: Stable Graves' hyperthyroidism was defined as the absence of progression to ophthalmopathy over 18 months of follow-up. Hyperthyroidism patients were newly diagnosed, with disease duration under 2 months, and aged 18 to 65 years. The study excluded patients with uncontrolled infections, other autoimmune diseases, pregnancy or lactation. Diagnoses were established on the basis of clinical symptoms, serum thyroxine and TRAb, thyroid ultrasound, and orbital computed tomography. For the first round of RT-PCR on the TCR CDR3, the HTBI primer set was used together with the Qiagen OneStep RT-PCR kit. Blood samples also contained most of the expanded thyroid clonotypes (frequency above 0.001), which suggests that blood repertoires may reflect thyroid immune responses. Ophthalmopathy was separated from stable hyperthyroidism by a 13 V-J signature model, with 85% to 90% sensitivity and approximately 81% specificity obtained in cross-validation and 80%/75% obtained in testing. In validation, the model predicted progression to ophthalmopathy a median of around six months before onset, with approximately 70% sensitivity and 72.22% specificity. To identify TCR V-J signatures that set the groups apart, the researchers used a discovery cohort of more than 95 patients, made up of around 42 with Graves' ophthalmopathy and some 60 with stable Graves' hyperthyroidism. Whether ophthalmopathy could be predicted prospectively was tested in an independent validation cohort made up of approximately 19 hyperthyroidism patients plus 17 patients who later progressed to ophthalmopathy. The 75 to 100 discovery patients were divided at random into training and test sets in a 7:3 ratio. The study also compared thyroid tissue and blood T-cell repertoires from five or six Graves' hyperthyroidism patients. After blood sampling, hyperthyroidism patients were treated with methimazole at a starting dose of 30 mg daily, and ophthalmopathy patients were treated with high-dose intravenous methylprednisolone. Libraries were constructed in a second round of multiplex PCR, after which size selection and purification were carried out. The libraries were sequenced on an Illumina HiSeq2000 using paired-end 100 bp reads. SOAPnuke was used to process the raw data, throwing out any read that contained adapters or uncalled bases, had a mean Phred below 15, or lacked an exact constant-primer or identifier match. High-quality paired reads were merged using COPE v1.2.5, and each unique nucleotide sequence was defined as a clonotype. MiTCR v1.1 was used to align clonotypes to the IMGT TRBV, TRBD and TRBJ reference segments. The analysis was restricted to V-J combinations with a frequency above 0.0001, which together covered about 99% of the repertoires. A TCS score was defined as the ratio of F50 (clonal expansion) to E x V (chaos), with BLOSUM62-based TCRdist applied between CDR3 peptides within each V-J. Welch's t-statistics and random forest reduced just over 500 V-J features to roughly 13, which were used in a naive Bayes classifier (R e1071). Sample size was not statistically predetermined, and investigators were not blinded to group allocation. The paper describes TCR Vbeta CDR3 sequencing of more than 120 peripheral blood samples, made up of about 40 ophthalmopathy patients, 70 to 75 hyperthyroidism patients and approximately 17 progressor patients.

This chain is built from TRBV11-2 and TRBJ2-3; 10 of the junction bases match TRBD2. Sequencing used peripheral blood mononuclear cells (PBMCs), obtained at new diagnosis, from a patient treated with antithyroid drugs. This sequence originates from a woman in her 40s with Graves disease. Donor details come from another sample of the same person, matched by shared clones. The CDR3: CASSSGAGGVLADTQYF. The nucleotide sequence reads as follows: TGTGCCAGCAGCTCAGGAGCGGGAGGGGTATTGGCAGATACGCAGTATTTT.